This TCR beta chain is drawn from a study of blood T cell repertoires in COVID-19. After removal of 5 bases from V and 2 bases from J, the junction contained 12 bases not matched to a gene. Germline-derived CDR1 and CDR2 are MNHEY and SMNVEV (reference sequence). The CDR3 has 18 amino acids. Profiling relied on immunoSEQ multiplex PCR, and the TCRdb table lists in-frame clones only, not all of them. The data hold 250,000 to 350,000 clones, with about nine tenths observed a single time. Sequenced: peripheral blood. The rearrangement joins TRBV27 to TRBJ2-6; 7 nucleotides align to TRBD2. This receptor was obtained from a woman aged 25 to 39 with COVID-19, enrolled during active disease. The CDR3 region has the DNA TGTGCCAGCAGTCTGGGGCCGGGACTACTCACTGGGGCCAACGTCCTGACTTTC. Translating it yields CASSLGPGLLTGANVLTF.